This T cell receptor (beta chain) appears in the sequencing data of a study of CD8 T cells in Susac syndrome. Study results and limitations: Peak Susac CD8+ clonal expansion occurred in TEMRA cells and active patients.

Sequencing of TCR beta covered CD8+ and CD4+ T cells obtained from blood. Turning to this clonotype: Its antigen is unknown.

Germline V gene lookup returns CDR1 SGDLS and CDR2 YYNGEE. The CDR3 is 16 amino acids. V was clipped by 4 bases and J by 0 bases, with 15 bases between them. RNA amounts of about 0.5 to 1 ug underwent reverse transcription with random hexamers. TCRdb passed the immunoSEQ multiplex PCR reads through MiXCR, listing each CDR3 protein once. The sample lists around 90,000 distinct CDR3 sequences, roughly 96% occurring once. The chain combines TRBV9 with TRBJ2-3; tentative D call: TRBD1 (5 bases). Sequenced sample: CD8+ T cells from PBMCs. The sequence derives from a human donor with Susac syndrome. DNA of the CDR3: TGTGCCAGCAGCCCTCCCCCAGGGTGGAGCACAGATACGCAGTATTTT. Its protein is CASSPPPGWSTDTQYF.